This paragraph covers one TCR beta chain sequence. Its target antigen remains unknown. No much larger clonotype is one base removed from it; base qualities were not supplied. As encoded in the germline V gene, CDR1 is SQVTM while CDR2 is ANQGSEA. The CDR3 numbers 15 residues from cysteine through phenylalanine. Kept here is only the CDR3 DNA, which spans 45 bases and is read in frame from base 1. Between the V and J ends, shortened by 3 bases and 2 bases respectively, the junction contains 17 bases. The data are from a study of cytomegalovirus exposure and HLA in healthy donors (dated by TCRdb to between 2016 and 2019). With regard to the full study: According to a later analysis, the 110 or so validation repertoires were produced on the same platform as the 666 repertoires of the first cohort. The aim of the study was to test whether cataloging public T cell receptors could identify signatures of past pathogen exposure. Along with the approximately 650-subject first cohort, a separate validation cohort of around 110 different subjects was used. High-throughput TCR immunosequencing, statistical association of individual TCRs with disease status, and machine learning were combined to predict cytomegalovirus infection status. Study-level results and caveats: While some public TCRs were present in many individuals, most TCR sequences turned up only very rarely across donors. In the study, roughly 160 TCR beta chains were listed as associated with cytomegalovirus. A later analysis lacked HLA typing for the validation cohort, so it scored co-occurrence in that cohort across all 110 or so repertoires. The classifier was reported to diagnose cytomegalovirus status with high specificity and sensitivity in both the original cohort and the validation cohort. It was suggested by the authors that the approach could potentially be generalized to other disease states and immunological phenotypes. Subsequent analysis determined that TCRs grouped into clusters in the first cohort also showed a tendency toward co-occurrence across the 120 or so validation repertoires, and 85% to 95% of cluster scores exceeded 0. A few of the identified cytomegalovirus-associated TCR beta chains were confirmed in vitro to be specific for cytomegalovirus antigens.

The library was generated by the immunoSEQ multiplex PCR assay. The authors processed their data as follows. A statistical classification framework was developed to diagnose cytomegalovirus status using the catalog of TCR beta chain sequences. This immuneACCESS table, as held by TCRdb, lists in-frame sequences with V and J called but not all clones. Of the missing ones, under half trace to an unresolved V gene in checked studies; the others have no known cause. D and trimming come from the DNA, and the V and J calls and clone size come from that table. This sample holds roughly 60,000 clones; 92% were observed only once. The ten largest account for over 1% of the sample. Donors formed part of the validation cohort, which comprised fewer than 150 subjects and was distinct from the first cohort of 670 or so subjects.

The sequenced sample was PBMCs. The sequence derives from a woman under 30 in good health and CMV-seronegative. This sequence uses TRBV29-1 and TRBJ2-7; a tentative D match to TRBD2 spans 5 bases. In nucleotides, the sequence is TGCAGCGTTGAGGGAGCCGGGAACCCGACCTACGAGCAGTACTTC. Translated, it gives CSVEGAGNPTYEQYF.